This TCR beta chain was profiled in a study of T-cell memory formation after mild COVID-19 (dated by TCRdb to the early 2020s). Describing the broader study: TCR sequence clusters from the two donors were largely donor specific. Longitudinal TCRalpha and TCRbeta repertoire sequencing tracked T-cell clones expanding and contracting after mild COVID-19 in a couple of donors. Two young, previously healthy adult volunteers made up the cohort, one male and one female. Study-wide conclusions, independent of this receptor: Contracting CD4+ clones were found mainly in CM and EM memory subsets, while CD8+ clones were enriched in EMRA. Clones that contracted from day 15 to 85 showed balanced CD4/CD8 phenotypes, whereas a second wave of clones that expanded from day 15 to 37 leaned towards CD4+. Whether the second-wave clones peaking on day 37 were SARS-CoV-2 specific was not confirmed. The study covered only a couple of mild cases, and larger cohorts including severe cases with pre-infection samples were considered necessary. Some responding clones were detected in pre-infection memory, suggesting pre-existing cross-reactive memory T cells joined the SARS-CoV-2 response.

The CDR3 runs 14 amino acids, cysteine and phenylalanine included. The only DNA kept is the CDR3, 42 bases in frame from the first base. Sequences LNHNV (CDR1) and YYDKDF (CDR2) are obtained from the germline V gene (reference sequence). V and J lose 0 bases and 2 bases, and a span of 7 bases separates them. Ficoll-Paque density gradient centrifugation was the method used to isolate PBMCs. This clonotype was found a few times. Its binding antigen is unknown. Base qualities were left out, and no much larger clone turns up one base away. Instrument on record: Illumina NovaSeq 6000. TCRalpha and TCRbeta cDNA libraries were constructed by 5'RACE with constant-segment primers, with sample barcodes and unique molecular identifiers being introduced. RNA was extracted from every sample with Trizol reagent. The libraries were amplified in two PCR steps, and the second step added a second sample barcode and Illumina TruSeq adapters. Libraries were sequenced on an Illumina NovaSeq with 2 x 150 bp paired-end reads. In the original analysis: Demultiplexing of reads and collapsing into UMI-guided consensus sequences were performed with migec v1.2.7. Using mixcr v2.1.11, UMI consensuses were aligned to TRA and TRB V and J templates and then assembled into clonotypes. Clonotypes were classified as expanded or contracted when called significant by both edgeR and NoisET, with noise models trained on biological replicates. For edgeR calls, a false discovery rate-adjusted p below 0.01 and a log2 fold-change threshold of 1 were applied. As an exploratory analysis of dynamics, max-normalized trajectories of the 1000 most abundant clonotypes were examined by PCA with hierarchical clustering. Each responding clone was given a CD4 or CD8 phenotype based on the CD4+ and CD8+ repertoires, which had been sequenced separately. The public reads were reprocessed in TCRdb via fastp at Q25 and MiXCR, keeping in-frame beta chains. A single entry per CDR3 protein holds the most common genes and DNA from its merged rows. These V and J calls originate from TCRdb's pipeline instead of the authors' own analysis. In this sample the table shows around 340,000 distinct CDR3 sequences, 13% of which occur a single time. The ten largest account for roughly 23% of the sample.

Rearrangement joined TRBV15 to TRBJ1-2; a tentative D match to TRBD1 spans 6 bases. The source is a man aged 18 to 29 who had mild COVID-19 (a few samples of this study predate the infection). The sample titles of this study are shuffled in the database, so cell type and time point are left out; the donor was told from shared clones. The material sequenced was PBMCs or a T cell subset sorted from them (not recorded which). The CDR3 in this case is CATSRDRGNYGYTF. The sequenced DNA: TGTGCCACCAGCAGAGACAGGGGCAACTATGGCTACACCTTC.